The next 10 T cell receptor beta chains were all read from a single sample in a study of cytomegalovirus exposure and HLA in healthy donors. The method was immunoSEQ multiplex PCR; TCRdb's version includes in-frame clones alone and lacks a portion of them. The table has 150,000 to 250,000 clones, roughly three quarters seen once. The sample taken for sequencing was PBMCs. Receptors were obtained from a woman in her 30s in good health and CMV-seronegative.

This sequence joins TRBV10-3 and TRBJ2-7; TRBD1 matches 9 bases. CDR3 size: 12 residues. Germline loops: CDR1 ENHRY, CDR2 SYGVKD. V gave up 6 bases and J gave up 3 bases; unmatched junction bases: 0. The CDR3, as DNA: TGTGCCATCAGGGACAGGGGCTACGAGCAGTACTTC. Its translation is CAIRDRGYEQYF.

The gene calls are TRBV5-1 and TRBJ2-7; TRBD2 aligns across 14 bases. There are 17 residues in the CDR3. In germline, CDR1 is SGHRS, CDR2 YFSETQ. V shed 4 bases and J 2 bases; nucleotides not matched to a gene: 8. CDR3 protein: CASSPRTSGGLTYEQYF. The CDR3 DNA is TGCGCCAGCAGCCCACGGACTAGCGGGGGGCTGACCTACGAGCAGTACTTC.

The chain carries TRBV7-7 and TRBJ2-2; D may be TRBD1 (6 bases). CDR1 and CDR2 from the germline V gene are SSHAT and FNYEAQ (reference sequence). V lost 1 base and J 0 bases, leaving 6 bases between the germline ends. CDR3 length: 15 amino acids. The CDR3 DNA reads as TGTGCCAGCAGCTTAGGGACAGCGAACACCGGGGAGCTGTTTTTT. This sequence encodes CASSLGTANTGELFF.

In DNA, the CDR3 is TGTGCCAGCAGCGGGGGTAGCGGGGGCCAAGAGACCCAGTACTTC. As protein: CASSGGSGGQETQYF. The J gene is TRBJ2-5, the V gene TRBV2; 9 nucleotides match TRBD2. The CDR3 extends over 15 amino acids. In germline, CDR1 is SNHLY, CDR2 FYNNEI. V shed 6 bases and J 1 base; nucleotides not matched to a gene: 6. Full variable domain (rest looked up from reference TRBV2 and TRBJ2-5): EPEVTQTPSHQVTQMGQEVILRCVPISNHLYFYWYRQILGQKVEFLVSFYNNEISEKSEIFDDQFSVERPDGSNFTLKIRSTKLEDSAMYFCASSGGSGGQETQYFGPGTRLLVL.

The V gene is TRBV5-6, the J gene TRBJ2-7, with 7 bases that match TRBD2. V shed 7 bases and J 5 bases; nucleotides not matched to a gene: 3. This CDR3 spans 11 amino acids. Per germline, CDR1 SGHDT and CDR2 YYEEEE. The CDR3 DNA reads as TGTGCCAGCCGCCGGGAGGACGAGCAGTACTTC. Residues: CASRREDEQYF.

The chain joins TRBV18 to TRBJ2-1, with 9 bases aligning to TRBD1. Per the germline V gene, CDR1 is KGHSH and CDR2 is LQKENI. CDR3 length: 20 residues. V lost 0 bases, J lost 6 bases, and 18 bases stayed unmatched. CDR3 amino acids: CASSPPPGQGFYVGGNEQFF. The CDR3 region has the DNA TGTGCCAGCTCACCACCGCCGGGACAGGGATTTTACGTAGGTGGCAATGAGCAGTTCTTC.

The V gene is TRBV5-8, the J gene TRBJ1-1, with TRBD1 matching over 7 bases. V dropped 6 bases and J dropped 14; count of bases not matched to a gene: 10. CDR1 and CDR2 from the germline V gene are SGHTS and YDEGEE. This CDR3 spans 11 amino acids. The CDR3 here is CASIWGTDPFF. In nucleotides, the CDR3 is TGTGCCAGCATCTGGGGGACAGACCCCTTCTTT.

Concerning this clone: The sample holds other DNA sequences that translate to the same CDR3. The genes are TRBV5-4 and TRBJ2-7; a possible D gene is TRBD1 (6 bases). This CDR3 region has 13 residues. Trimming took 1 base from V and 2 from J, leaving 7 bases between them. From germline, CDR1 is SGHNT and CDR2 YYREEE (reference sequence). CDR3 DNA: TGTGCCAGCAGCTTGACAGGGACCTACGAGCAGTACTTC. It yields the protein CASSLTGTYEQYF.

The gene calls are TRBV18 and TRBJ2-3, with TRBD2 matching over 7 bases. With 5 bases clipped from V and 3 bases from J, the junction kept 11 bases outside the gene matches. Germline V lookup: CDR1 KGHSH, CDR2 LQKENI. CDR3 length: 16 amino acids. This CDR3 reads CASSTGRAPGTDTQYF. DNA for the CDR3: TGTGCCAGCTCAACTGGGAGGGCCCCAGGGACAGATACGCAGTATTTT.

The V gene is TRBV19, the J gene TRBJ1-2; TRBD1 might be the D (6 bases). V was cut by 9 bases and J by 3 bases, with 20 bases left in between. The CDR3 length is 15 residues. Germline assignment: CDR1 LNHDA and CDR2 SQIVND (reference sequence). DNA of the CDR3: TGTGCCAGCCAACACGGCGGGGGCCAATACTATGGCTACACCTTC. The encoded protein is CASQHGGGQYYGYTF.